The 9 T cell receptor beta chains below were found in one sample sequenced in a study of blood T cell repertoires in COVID-19. Libraries were prepared by immunoSEQ multiplex PCR; TCRdb keeps only in-frame clonotypes and omits some of them. Of about 350,000 clones detected, 70% to 90% appear once; the ten largest clones hold under 5.5%. Sequenced input: PBMCs or T cells enriched from blood (not recorded which). The receptors shown here come from a woman aged 25 to 39 who had recovered from COVID-19.

This chain connects TRBV18 to TRBJ2-7; a weak D match, TRBD2 (6 bases). V lost 4 bases, J lost 0 bases, and 13 bases lay in between. There are 15 residues in the CDR3. Germline CDR1 reads KGHSH; CDR2 reads LQKENI. Here the CDR3 reads CASSRDFKSSYEQYF. The CDR3, as DNA: TGTGCCAGCTCACGGGACTTCAAGAGCTCCTACGAGCAGTACTTC. Full variable domain (rest looked up from reference TRBV18 and TRBJ2-7): NAGVMQNPRHLVRRRGQEARLRCSPMKGHSHVYWYRQLPEEGLKFMVYLQKENIIDESGMPKERFSAEFPKEGPSILRIQQVVRGDSAAYFCASSRDFKSSYEQYFGPGTRLTVT.

The chain uses TRBV4-3 and TRBJ2-7, with TRBD1 matching 7 bases. The CDR3 is 15 amino acids. Germline V gives CDR1 LGHNA, CDR2 YSLEER. The V and J ends lost 4 bases and 0 bases, in that order; junction bases with no gene match: 6. The DNA for the CDR3 is TGCGCCAGCAGCCTGCGGACAGGTCCCTCCTACGAGCAGTACTTC. This sequence encodes CASSLRTGPSYEQYF.

The chain employs TRBV5-1 and TRBJ1-5; D uncertain. With 0 bases removed from V and 5 bases from J, the gap between germline ends came to 6 bases. CDR3 size: 13 residues. CDR1 and CDR2 from the germline V gene are SGHRS and YFSETQ. CDR3 DNA sequence: TGCGCCAGCAGCTTGGAGGCGGATCAGCCCCAGCATTTT. Protein sequence: CASSLEADQPQHF.

This clone was counted once. CDR3 in DNA: TGTGCCAGCAGCGGACAGGGTGGTCAGCCCCAGCATTTT. It translates to CASSGQGGQPQHF. This rearrangement joins TRBV9 to TRBJ1-5; 7 nucleotides agree with TRBD1. The CDR3 runs to 13 residues. CDR1 SGDLS and CDR2 YYNGEE come from the germline V gene. The V gene end was trimmed by 3 bases and the J gene end by 6 bases; junction bases not matched to a gene: 3.

The genes are TRBV4-1 and TRBJ1-5; D unclear. Deletions cut 0 bases from V and 6 bases from J, with 18 bases between. The CDR3 loop spans 17 amino acids. Germline V gene sequence: CDR1 MGHRA, CDR2 YSYEKL. The CDR3 here is CASSQEGRLSPSQPQHF. The DNA of the CDR3 is TGCGCCAGCAGCCAAGAAGGCAGGCTAAGCCCCTCTCAGCCCCAGCATTTT.

The chain has TRBV24-1 and TRBJ1-1; no clear D. CDR3 length: 13 amino acids. The V end was cut by 9 bases, the J end by 1 base, with 11 bases between. Germline CDR1 reads KGHDR; CDR2 reads SFDVKD. The CDR3 here is CATPSEENTEAFF. The CDR3 nucleotides read TGTGCCACCCCTTCGGAGGAGAACACTGAAGCTTTCTTT.

The genes are TRBV7-2 and TRBJ2-4, with 8 bases aligning to TRBD1. V shed 4 bases, J shed 11 bases, and the junction held 7 bases outside the gene matches. This CDR3 has 13 residues. Germline V gene lookup returns CDR1 SGHTA and CDR2 FQGNSA. The CDR3 is CASSSGDRNVQYF. Written as DNA, the CDR3 is TGTGCCAGCAGCTCCGGGGACAGGAACGTTCAGTACTTC.

The chain carries TRBV10-3 and TRBJ1-4; D might be TRBD1 (6 bases). V gave up 7 bases and J gave up 7 bases, with 16 bases separating them. The CDR3 spans 14 residues. The germline V gene has CDR1 ENHRY and CDR2 SYGVKD. CDR3 nucleotides: TGTGCCATCAAGGGGCAGGGGTCTGGTGAAAAACTGTTTTTT. The encoded protein is CAIKGQGSGEKLFF.

The rearrangement joins TRBV6-5 to TRBJ1-2; no clear D. Trimming pared 6 bases from V and 2 bases from J, leaving 13 bases between. The V gene's germline CDR1 is MNHEY and CDR2 SVGAGI. The CDR3 loop spans 14 amino acids. CDR3 sequence reads: CASSSRGGNYGYTF. DNA for the CDR3: TGTGCCAGCAGCTCCCGAGGCGGGAACTATGGCTACACCTTC.